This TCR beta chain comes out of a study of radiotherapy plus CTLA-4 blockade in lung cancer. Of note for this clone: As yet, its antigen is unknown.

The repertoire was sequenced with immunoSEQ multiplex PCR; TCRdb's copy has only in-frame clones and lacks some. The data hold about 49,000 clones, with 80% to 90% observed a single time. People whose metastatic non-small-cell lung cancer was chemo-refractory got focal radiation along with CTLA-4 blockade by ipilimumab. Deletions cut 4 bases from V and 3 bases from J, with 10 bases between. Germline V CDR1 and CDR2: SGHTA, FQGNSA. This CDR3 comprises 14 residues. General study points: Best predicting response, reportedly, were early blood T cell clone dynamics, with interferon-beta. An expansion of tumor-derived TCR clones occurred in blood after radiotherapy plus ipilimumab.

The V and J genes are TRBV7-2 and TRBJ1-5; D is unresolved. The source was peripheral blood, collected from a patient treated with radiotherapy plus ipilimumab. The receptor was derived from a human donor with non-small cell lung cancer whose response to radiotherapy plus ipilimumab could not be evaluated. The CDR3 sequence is CASSSRGYNQPQHF. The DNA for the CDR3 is TGTGCCAGCAGCTCCCGGGGATACAATCAGCCCCAGCATTTT.